One and the same sample provided the 10 T cell receptor beta chains below, sequenced in a study of T cell responses to AZD1222 COVID-19 vaccine. Assay: immunoSEQ multiplex PCR; the TCRdb copy retains only in-frame clones and omits some. Its listing shows about 140,000 clones. Sequencing input: peripheral blood. All receptors come from an adult in good health.

This sequence joins TRBV4-1 and TRBJ1-2; D not certain. Germline assignment: CDR1 MGHRA and CDR2 YSYEKL. Trimming cost V 0 bases and J 7 bases, with 15 bases left between them. The CDR3 is 15 amino acids. The CDR3 spells CASSQDLGLWTGYTF. For the CDR3, the DNA is TGCGCCAGCAGCCAAGATCTCGGGCTGTGGACTGGCTACACCTTC.

This chain links TRBV6-1 with TRBJ1-1, with a tentative D call TRBD1 (5 bases). V was pared by 6 bases and J by 3 bases, with 14 bases between. CDR1 and CDR2 from the germline V gene are MNHNS and SASEGT. The CDR3 extends over 14 amino acids. CDR3 nucleotides: TGTGCCAGCAGCCCCGGGGTGGGGCACACTGAAGCTTTCTTT. Its protein is CASSPGVGHTEAFF.

The V and J genes are TRBV6-1 and TRBJ2-3, with a possible D match to TRBD2 (5 bases). CDR3 length equals 16 residues. The germline gives CDR1 MNHNS, CDR2 SASEGT. Deletions cut 1 base from V and 4 bases from J, with 15 bases between. This CDR3 reads CASSEVLARRADTQYF. DNA of the CDR3: TGTGCCAGCAGTGAAGTCCTAGCCCGTAGGGCAGATACGCAGTATTTT.

The V gene is TRBV4-1, the J gene TRBJ1-5; 10 nucleotides agree with TRBD1. Germline V gives CDR1 MGHRA, CDR2 YSYEKL. CDR3 size: 17 residues. The ends lost 0 bases at V and 2 bases at J; junction bases unmatched: 4. CDR3 DNA sequence: TGCGCCAGCAGCCAAGACGGACAGGGGGTAGGCAATCAGCCCCAGCATTTT. Translation: CASSQDGQGVGNQPQHF.

The chain carries TRBV5-1 and TRBJ2-7; D may be TRBD2 (5 bases). This CDR3 has 15 amino acids. The germline V gene has CDR1 SGHRS and CDR2 YFSETQ. Trimming took 0 bases from V and 5 from J, leaving 15 bases between them. CDR3 sequence (DNA): TGCGCCAGCAGCTTGGCCTCCTTTGGGAGCCACGAGCAGTACTTC. This codes for CASSLASFGSHEQYF.

The rearrangement joins TRBV7-3 to TRBJ1-2; 7 bases line up with TRBD1. In germline, CDR1 is SGHTA, CDR2 FQGTGA. The CDR3 runs to 14 residues. V lost 5 bases to trimming and J lost 6 bases; unmatched junction nucleotides: 9. CDR3 DNA: TGTGCCAGCAGCATATCGGGACAGACAGATGGCTACACCTTC. Protein: CASSISGQTDGYTF.

The chain employs TRBV5-1 and TRBJ1-1; D remains unclear. CDR3 size: 13 residues. V was shortened by 0 bases and J by 0 bases, with 3 bases between the two germline ends. Germline-derived CDR1 and CDR2 are SGHRS and YFSETQ. The CDR3 sequence is CASSLGLNTEAFF. The DNA of the CDR3 is TGCGCCAGCAGCTTGGGGCTGAACACTGAAGCTTTCTTT.

The chain couples TRBV28 to TRBJ2-2; D not resolved. Trimming removed 6 bases at V and 0 bases at J, with 8 bases between. In germline, CDR1 is MDHEN, CDR2 SYDVKM. CDR3 length equals 14 residues. The CDR3: CASSVDTNTGELFF. As DNA, the CDR3 is TGTGCCAGCAGCGTTGACACGAACACCGGGGAGCTGTTTTTT. The complete variable domain, with remaining parts taken from reference TRBV28 and TRBJ2-2, reads DVKVTQSSRYLVKRTGEKVFLECVQDMDHENMFWYRQDPGLGLRLIYFSYDVKMKEKGDIPEGYSVSREKKERFSLILESASTNQTSMYLCASSVDTNTGELFFGEGSRLTVL.

The chain uses TRBV6-2 or TRBV6-3 and TRBJ1-3; possibly TRBD1 for D (5 bases). V lost 1 base, J lost 0 bases, and 19 bases lay in between. Germline V gene lookup returns CDR1 MNHEY and CDR2 SVGEGT. The CDR3 is 19 amino acids. The CDR3 loop is CASSYLEQGWGNSGNTIYF. CDR3 DNA sequence: TGTGCCAGCAGTTACTTGGAGCAGGGATGGGGAAACTCTGGAAACACCATATATTTT.

The chain uses TRBV6-5 and TRBJ1-2; 8 bases fit TRBD1. V trimming: 6 bases; J trimming: 5 bases; junction bases outside the gene matches: 8. Germline CDR1 and CDR2: MNHEY and SVGAGI. The CDR3 loop spans 14 amino acids. The CDR3 spells CASRVDRVGYGYTF. The CDR3 DNA is TGTGCCAGCAGGGTGGACAGGGTTGGGTATGGCTACACCTTC.